Listed here is a single T cell receptor beta chain. Its antigen is currently not known. Within one base of it there is no much larger clone, and no base qualities were kept. CDR1 and CDR2 are read off the germline V gene as SGHDT and YYEEEE. The CDR3 spans 16 residues, from the cysteine through the phenylalanine. Of the read, only the CDR3 DNA is kept; its 48 bases are in frame from base 1. Here V drops 0 bases and J drops 5 bases, and the junction holds 3 bases not matched to any gene. This specimen comes from a study of siplizumab effects on memory and regulatory T cells (dated by TCRdb to about 2019). General notes on the study: The study examined how the anti-CD2 antibody siplizumab affects alloreactive T-cell subsets in allogeneic mixed lymphocyte reactions built from human PBMCs. Findings and caveats that apply to the study as a whole: Among mappable alloreactive CD4+ clones, the Treg-derived fraction averaged around 63% with siplizumab versus about 25% in control reactions. No functional confirmation was obtained for the suppressive function of proliferating Tregs from siplizumab cultures. The cumulative frequency of alloreactive sequences that could be traced back to unstimulated CD4+ memory T cells was significantly reduced by siplizumab. Because sequences below about 10^-5 frequency were poorly captured, only a minor fraction of alloreactive clones could be mapped to unstimulated subsets. Unstimulated naive T cells appeared more diverse than memory T cells, and naive cells seemed to contribute substantially to the alloresponse. About 80-96% of proliferating CD4+ or CD8+ clones could not be given a naive or memory phenotype.

Additional sequencing covered unstimulated subsets from three donor pairs, namely CD8+ effector memory, CD4+ naive, CD8+ TEMRA, CD4+ memory and CD8+ naive. Sorted unstimulated T cells and proliferating T cells recovered from mixed lymphocyte reactions underwent TCRbeta CDR3 sequencing. Fresh whole blood from over eight HLA-typed healthy donors served as the source for isolating PBMCs. Library prep was done by the immunoSEQ multiplex PCR assay. Each sample had some 10^5 TCR templates assayed by the deep sequencing platform. Genomic DNA extracted from sorted T cells was used for TCRbeta CDR3 sequencing. In the authors' own workflow: The R programming language was used for clonal analysis of TCRbeta CDR3 data. Alloreactive CD4+ and CD8+ clones were identified by comparing unstimulated samples to CFSE-low samples taken after the reaction. Regulatory or non-regulatory origin was assigned to alloreactive CD4+ clones by matching of sequences to sorted unstimulated Treg and non-Treg repertoires. The clones in this table, taken by TCRdb from immuneACCESS, are in-frame only. Not every clone is retained; where verified, under half of the shortfall comes from an unresolved V gene, and the cause of the rest is unknown. D and trimming come from the DNA, and the V and J calls and clone size come from that table. This sample has tens of thousands of clones in its table, and 95% to 98% of those were observed once. The ten largest clones take up 0.5% to 0.7% of the sample.

Sample: naive CD4+ T cells sorted from blood. Explained via the paper, the cell subset or site label denotes: unstimulated naive T cells. The source is a human donor in good health. The rearrangement combines TRBV5-6 with TRBJ2-1, with 12 bases matching TRBD2. The CDR3: CASSLGLAGGNNEQFF. The nucleotides read TGTGCCAGCAGCTTGGGTCTAGCGGGAGGGAACAATGAGCAGTTCTTC.